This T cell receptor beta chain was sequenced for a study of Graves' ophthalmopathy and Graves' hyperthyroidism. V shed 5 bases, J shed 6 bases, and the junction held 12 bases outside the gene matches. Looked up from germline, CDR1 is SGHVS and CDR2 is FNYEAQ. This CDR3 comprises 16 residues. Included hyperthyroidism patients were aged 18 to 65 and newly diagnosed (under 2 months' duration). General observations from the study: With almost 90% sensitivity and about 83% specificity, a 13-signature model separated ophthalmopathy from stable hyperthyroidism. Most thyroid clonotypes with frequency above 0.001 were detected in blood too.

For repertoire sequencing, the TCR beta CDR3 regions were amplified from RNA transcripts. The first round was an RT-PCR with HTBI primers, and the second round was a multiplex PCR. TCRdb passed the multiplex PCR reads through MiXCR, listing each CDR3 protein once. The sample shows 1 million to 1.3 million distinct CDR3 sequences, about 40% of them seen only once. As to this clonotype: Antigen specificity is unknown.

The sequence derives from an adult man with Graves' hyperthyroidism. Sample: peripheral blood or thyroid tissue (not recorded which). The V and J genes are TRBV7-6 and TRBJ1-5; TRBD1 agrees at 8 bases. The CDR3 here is CASSRSHTGGFQPQHF. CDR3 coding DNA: TGTGCCAGCAGCCGAAGCCACACAGGGGGTTTTCAGCCCCAGCATTTT.